A selection of T cell receptor beta chains follows, all from one sample in a study of T cell responses to AZD1222 COVID-19 vaccine. Libraries were prepared by immunoSEQ multiplex PCR; TCRdb keeps only in-frame clonotypes and omits some of them. Of 80,000 or so clones listed, 70% to 90% are singletons. The input for sequencing was peripheral blood, taken on day 0 of AZD1222 vaccination. The source of these receptors is an adult in good health. Each CDR3 is given with its conserved first and last residue. The D gene is left open where the match is weak. Clone size is stated in some rows and not others, as once, few, many or a class when expanded.

cdr3_nt: TGTGCCAGCAGCTTTTACCGGGGCGCCGGGGAGCTGTTTTTT; cdr3_aa: CASSFYRGAGELFF; d_call: NA; v_call: TRBV7-2; j_call: TRBJ2-2; clone_size: NA
cdr3_nt: TGTGCCAGCAGCCAAGACCCCTCCTACAATGAGCAGTTCTTC; cdr3_aa: CASSQDPSYNEQFF; d_call: NA; v_call: TRBV3-1/TRBV3-2; j_call: TRBJ2-1; clone_size: NA
cdr3_nt: TGTGCCAGCAAACAGGGGGCAGATAATTCACCCCTCCACTTT; cdr3_aa: CASKQGADNSPLHF; d_call: TRBD1; v_call: TRBV6-5; j_call: TRBJ1-6; clone_size: NA
cdr3_nt: TGTGCCAGCAGCTTAGGAGGGACTAGCGTTACTAGCACAGATACGCAGTATTTT; cdr3_aa: CASSLGGTSVTSTDTQYF; d_call: TRBD2; v_call: TRBV7-3; j_call: TRBJ2-3; clone_size: once
cdr3_nt: TGTGCCAGTGGGGATCAGGGATATAGCAATCAGCCCCAGCATTTT; cdr3_aa: CASGDQGYSNQPQHF; d_call: NA; v_call: TRBV19; j_call: TRBJ1-5; clone_size: NA
cdr3_nt: TGTGCTAGCGGGAGAGGGGAAGCTAATGAAAAACTGTTTTTT; cdr3_aa: CASGRGEANEKLFF; d_call: NA; v_call: TRBV12-5; j_call: TRBJ1-4; clone_size: once
cdr3_nt: TGTGCCAGCAGTTACGGGTGGAATAGCAATCAGCCCCAGCATTTT; cdr3_aa: CASSYGWNSNQPQHF; d_call: NA; v_call: TRBV6-5; j_call: TRBJ1-5; clone_size: NA
cdr3_nt: TGTGCCAGCAGCTTGGTGAGGCAGTCAAGCTCCTACAATGAGCAGTTCTTC; cdr3_aa: CASSLVRQSSSYNEQFF; d_call: NA; v_call: TRBV5-8; j_call: TRBJ2-1; clone_size: NA
cdr3_nt: TGCGCCAGCAGCCAAGATCAACAGACCTACGAGCAGTACTTC; cdr3_aa: CASSQDQQTYEQYF; d_call: NA; v_call: TRBV4-3; j_call: TRBJ2-7; clone_size: once
cdr3_nt: TGTGCCAGCAGACCAACAGGGATCCACTATGGCTACACCTTC; cdr3_aa: CASRPTGIHYGYTF; d_call: NA; v_call: TRBV6-5; j_call: TRBJ1-2; clone_size: NA
cdr3_nt: TGTGCCAGTAGTATAGGTGGCTCCTGGAACACTGAAGCTTTCTTT; cdr3_aa: CASSIGGSWNTEAFF; d_call: NA; v_call: TRBV19; j_call: TRBJ1-1; clone_size: NA
cdr3_nt: TGTGCCAGCAGCGCCTTCGGGCAGTACGAGCAGTACTTC; cdr3_aa: CASSAFGQYEQYF; d_call: NA; v_call: TRBV9; j_call: TRBJ2-7; clone_size: NA
cdr3_nt: TGTGCCAGCAGTAGACAGGGCTACACTGAAGCTTTCTTT; cdr3_aa: CASSRQGYTEAFF; d_call: TRBD1; v_call: TRBV6-6; j_call: TRBJ1-1; clone_size: NA
cdr3_nt: TGTGCCACCAGCAGAGAAGGGGAGACTGAAGCTTTCTTT; cdr3_aa: CATSREGETEAFF; d_call: NA; v_call: TRBV15; j_call: TRBJ1-1; clone_size: NA
cdr3_nt: TGCAGCGTTGAAGATGACAGGGGACGGACTGAAGCTTTCTTT; cdr3_aa: CSVEDDRGRTEAFF; d_call: TRBD1; v_call: TRBV29-1; j_call: TRBJ1-1; clone_size: NA
cdr3_nt: TGTGCCAGCAGTGAACGGGAGGGGAACCAAGAGACCCAGTACTTC; cdr3_aa: CASSEREGNQETQYF; d_call: TRBD2; v_call: TRBV25-1; j_call: TRBJ2-5; clone_size: NA
cdr3_nt: TGTGCCAGCAGCCAAGGGGTAATAGGCAATCAGCCCCAGCATTTT; cdr3_aa: CASSQGVIGNQPQHF; d_call: NA; v_call: TRBV4-2; j_call: TRBJ1-5; clone_size: NA
cdr3_nt: TGTGCCAGCAGTTCGAACCCGGGACAGGGGGCCTATGGCTACACCTTC; cdr3_aa: CASSSNPGQGAYGYTF; d_call: TRBD1; v_call: TRBV6-5; j_call: TRBJ1-2; clone_size: NA
cdr3_nt: TGTGCCAGCCTGGGGGCCCATCAGCCCCAGCATTTT; cdr3_aa: CASLGAHQPQHF; d_call: NA; v_call: TRBV19; j_call: TRBJ1-5; clone_size: NA
cdr3_nt: TGTGCCAGTAGTTCCGCTAGCGGGGGTGACAATGAGCAGTTCTTC; cdr3_aa: CASSSASGGDNEQFF; d_call: TRBD2; v_call: TRBV19; j_call: TRBJ2-1; clone_size: NA
cdr3_nt: TGCGCCAGCAGTGAGGGTGGCTACACCTACGAGCAGTACTTC; cdr3_aa: CASSEGGYTYEQYF; d_call: NA; v_call: TRBV10-2; j_call: TRBJ2-7; clone_size: few
cdr3_nt: TGTGCCAGCAGACGGCAGGGGCCCGGGGAGCTGTTTTTT; cdr3_aa: CASRRQGPGELFF; d_call: NA; v_call: TRBV6-5; j_call: TRBJ2-2; clone_size: once
cdr3_nt: TGTGCCAGCAGCCAGTGGTCTGGAAACACCATATATTTT; cdr3_aa: CASSQWSGNTIYF; d_call: NA; v_call: TRBV14; j_call: TRBJ1-3; clone_size: few
cdr3_nt: TGCGCCAGCAGCCAAGTCGCCGGAAACACCGGGGAGCTGTTTTTT; cdr3_aa: CASSQVAGNTGELFF; d_call: NA; v_call: TRBV4-3; j_call: TRBJ2-2; clone_size: few
cdr3_nt: TGTGCCAGCAGTTTAGGGCCCGACCGTGAAGCTTTCTTT; cdr3_aa: CASSLGPDREAFF; d_call: NA; v_call: TRBV12-3/TRBV12-4; j_call: TRBJ1-1; clone_size: NA
cdr3_nt: TGTGCCAGCAGTTCTAACCTGGTTGATGAGCAGTTCTTC; cdr3_aa: CASSSNLVDEQFF; d_call: NA; v_call: TRBV12-3/TRBV12-4; j_call: TRBJ2-1; clone_size: NA
cdr3_nt: TGTGCCAGCAGCCCTATATCCGGGGGCCGAAGCTCCTACGAGCAGTACTTC; cdr3_aa: CASSPISGGRSSYEQYF; d_call: NA; v_call: TRBV6-2/TRBV6-3; j_call: TRBJ2-7; clone_size: NA
cdr3_nt: TGCGCCAGCAGTAAGAATTCAGGGGGCAATCAGCCCCAGCATTTT; cdr3_aa: CASSKNSGGNQPQHF; d_call: NA; v_call: TRBV23-1; j_call: TRBJ1-5; clone_size: few
cdr3_nt: TGTGCCAGCAGTTACTCGGATCATCGTTCACCCCTCCACTTT; cdr3_aa: CASSYSDHRSPLHF; d_call: NA; v_call: TRBV6-5; j_call: TRBJ1-6; clone_size: NA
cdr3_nt: TGTGCCACAATGGGCCTCTATGGCTACACCTTC; cdr3_aa: CATMGLYGYTF; d_call: NA; v_call: TRBV27; j_call: TRBJ1-2; clone_size: NA
cdr3_nt: TGTGCCAGCAGCTCCTACGGGGTCGGGCCGGGAACTGAAGCTTTCTTT; cdr3_aa: CASSSYGVGPGTEAFF; d_call: NA; v_call: TRBV11-2; j_call: TRBJ1-1; clone_size: NA
cdr3_nt: TGTGCCAGCACCCCTCCGAACACCGGGGAGCTGTTTTTT; cdr3_aa: CASTPPNTGELFF; d_call: NA; v_call: TRBV2; j_call: TRBJ2-2; clone_size: NA
cdr3_nt: TGTGCCAGCCAACGACCGGGACACGAAAATGAAAAACTGTTTTTT; cdr3_aa: CASQRPGHENEKLFF; d_call: NA; v_call: TRBV2; j_call: TRBJ1-4; clone_size: NA
cdr3_nt: TGTGCCAGCAGTGCCTCCTACAATGAGCAGTTCTTC; cdr3_aa: CASSASYNEQFF; d_call: NA; v_call: TRBV27; j_call: TRBJ2-1; clone_size: NA
cdr3_nt: TGTGCCTGTACCCAGGGAAGCAGCAATCAGCCCCAGCATTTT; cdr3_aa: CACTQGSSNQPQHF; d_call: NA; v_call: TRBV30; j_call: TRBJ1-5; clone_size: NA
cdr3_nt: TGTGCCAGCAATAGCGGGAGCGGAGAGACCCAGTACTTC; cdr3_aa: CASNSGSGETQYF; d_call: TRBD2; v_call: TRBV12-3/TRBV12-4; j_call: TRBJ2-5; clone_size: NA
cdr3_nt: TGTGCCAGCTCGGGAGGGCCTCGGAAGACCCAGTACTTC; cdr3_aa: CASSGGPRKTQYF; d_call: TRBD2; v_call: TRBV6-5; j_call: TRBJ2-5; clone_size: NA
cdr3_nt: TGTGCCAGCTCACCACTACCACCCGGGACAGGGGGAGAATATTCACCCCTCCACTTT; cdr3_aa: CASSPLPPGTGGEYSPLHF; d_call: TRBD1; v_call: TRBV18; j_call: TRBJ1-6; clone_size: NA
cdr3_nt: TGTGCCAGCAGCCCCAAACCGGGGGTTGTGAACACTGAAGCTTTCTTT; cdr3_aa: CASSPKPGVVNTEAFF; d_call: NA; v_call: TRBV7-3; j_call: TRBJ1-1; clone_size: NA
cdr3_nt: TGTGCCAGCAGCTCTGGTGAAAAACTGTTTTTT; cdr3_aa: CASSSGEKLFF; d_call: NA; v_call: TRBV11-2; j_call: TRBJ1-4; clone_size: NA
cdr3_nt: TGTGCCAGCAGTGTCTTCTTCGGGGTTGGAAACACCATATATTTT; cdr3_aa: CASSVFFGVGNTIYF; d_call: NA; v_call: TRBV2; j_call: TRBJ1-3; clone_size: once
cdr3_nt: TGTGCCAGCAGCTCTAAAGCCGGGCCTAGGAATCAGCCCCAGCATTTT; cdr3_aa: CASSSKAGPRNQPQHF; d_call: NA; v_call: TRBV5-8; j_call: TRBJ1-5; clone_size: NA
cdr3_nt: TGTGCCAGTAGTTCGGACAGTTGGAATCAGCCCCAGCATTTT; cdr3_aa: CASSSDSWNQPQHF; d_call: NA; v_call: TRBV19; j_call: TRBJ1-5; clone_size: NA